The 10 T cell receptor beta chains given below trace back to one sample, sequenced in a study of neurological immune-mediated disorders (dated by TCRdb to the late 2010s). The library relied on 5' RACE. Sequenced using an Illumina HiSeq 2500. In-frame beta chains were kept once TCRdb had trimmed the public reads at Q25 with fastp and called clones with MiXCR. Each record represents a unique CDR3 protein, reported with the most common genes and DNA among its rows. For this sample there are tens of thousands of distinct CDR3 sequences; roughly 5% appear just once. The biggest ten clones account for around 9% of the sample. The source material was CD4+ T cells from blood. The receptors were sampled from a man between 18 and 29 years old in good health.

This clonotype has at least ten counts. The chain combines TRBV6-6 with TRBJ2-5, with a possible D match to TRBD2 (5 bases). Germline CDR1 reads MNHNY; CDR2 reads SVGAGI (reference sequence). CDR3 length equals 12 residues. Between the trimmed V and J ends, which lost 6 bases and 5 bases, there was a span of 10 bases. The CDR3 region has the DNA TGTGCCAGCAGCCCCGGCGGGGAGACCCAGTACTTC. It translates to CASSPGGETQYF.

This clonotype was recorded at least ten times. This rearrangement joins TRBV3-1 to TRBJ2-7; maybe TRBD1 (6 bases). This CDR3 spans 12 amino acids. The germline V and J ends were trimmed by 8 bases and 2 bases, with 10 bases remaining between them. Germline V CDR1 and CDR2: LGHDT, YNNKEL (reference sequence). The CDR3 DNA follows: TGTGCCAGCGAGGGGACAACCTACGAGCAGTACTTC. The encoded protein is CASEGTTYEQYF.

This clonotype was recorded at least ten times. The V gene is TRBV20-1, the J gene TRBJ1-1, with D possibly TRBD1 on 5 matching bases. The germline gives CDR1 DFQATT, CDR2 SNEGSKA (reference sequence). Trimming removed 2 bases from V and 1 base from J, with 14 bases in between. CDR3 length: 15 residues. CDR3 in amino acids: CSARNTPGGNTEAFF. DNA of the CDR3: TGCAGTGCTAGAAACACTCCCGGGGGGAACACTGAAGCTTTCTTT.

This clonotype was observed at least ten times. The rearrangement joins TRBV7-2 to TRBJ2-5, with 10 bases fitting TRBD2. CDR3 length equals 15 residues. Germline V CDR1 and CDR2: SGHTA, FQGNSA. V lost 5 bases, J lost 7 bases, and 10 bases stayed unmatched. CDR3 nucleotide sequence: TGTGCCAGCAGCACCTGGCAGCGGGGGGGTGGGACCCAGTACTTC. Translated, it gives CASSTWQRGGGTQYF.

This clonotype was recorded many times. This sequence joins TRBV20-1 and TRBJ1-2, with TRBD1 matching 7 bases. With V trimmed by 4 bases and J by 0 bases, 2 bases remained unmatched. Germline values: CDR1 DFQATT, CDR2 SNEGSKA (reference sequence). CDR3 size: 13 residues. The CDR3 nucleotides are TGCAGTGCTATACAGGGGACTAACTATGGCTACACCTTC. Protein sequence: CSAIQGTNYGYTF.

This clonotype is medium-sized in the sample. The genes are TRBV10-3 and TRBJ2-6, with TRBD1 matching 9 bases. Trimming took 6 bases from V and 1 from J; bases not matched to a gene: 10. The CDR3 extends over 18 amino acids. In germline, CDR1 is ENHRY, CDR2 SYGVKD. The CDR3 loop reads CAISLRGQGSSGANVLTF. CDR3 DNA sequence: TGTGCCATCAGCCTTCGGGGACAGGGTAGTTCTGGGGCCAACGTCCTGACTTTC.

The table lists this clonotype with many counts. The V gene is TRBV20-1, the J gene TRBJ1-3; TRBD1 might be the D (5 bases). V dropped 6 bases and J dropped 0 bases, with 15 bases sitting between them. Per germline, CDR1 DFQATT and CDR2 SNEGSKA (reference sequence). The CDR3 has 15 amino acids. CDR3 region: CSAPGGAISGNTIYF. CDR3 nucleotide sequence: TGCAGTGCCCCGGGTGGGGCGATCTCTGGAAACACCATATATTTT.

This clonotype was seen many times. The junction departs from the called germline gene at one end, perhaps through a read error. This chain connects TRBV7-7 to TRBJ2-5; maybe TRBD2 (5 bases). Germline-derived CDR1 and CDR2 are SSHAT and FNYEAQ (reference sequence). This CDR3 has 14 residues. Here the CDR3 DNA reads TGTGCTAGCAGCATGCTACCCGGACTAGAGACCCAGTACTTC. This codes for CASSMLPGLETQYF.

V usage is TRBV9 and J usage is TRBJ1-5; D is uncertain. V lost 0 bases and J 5 bases, leaving 12 bases between the germline ends. CDR1 is SGDLS and CDR2 is YYNGEE in the germline V gene. The CDR3 is 15 residues long. CDR3 region: CASSVAPGVDQPQHF. The CDR3 nucleotides are TGTGCCAGCAGCGTAGCTCCAGGCGTGGATCAGCCCCAGCATTTT. Together with reference TRBV9 and TRBJ1-5, the CDR3 gives the full variable domain: DSGVTQTPKHLITATGQRVTLRCSPRSGDLSVYWYQQSLDQGLQFLIQYYNGEERAKGNILERFSAQQFPDLHSELNLSSLELGDSALYFCASSVAPGVDQPQHFGDGTRLSIL.

This clonotype was recorded many times. The chain is built from TRBV27 and TRBJ2-6; D is undetermined. Trimming removed 6 bases from V and 0 bases from J, with 9 bases in between. The CDR3 covers 15 residues. Germline V CDR1 and CDR2: MNHEY, SMNVEV (reference sequence). The CDR3 bases are TGTGCCAGCAGCTCCAGGAGCTCTGGGGCCAACGTCCTGACTTTC. Encoded protein: CASSSRSSGANVLTF.